Included here is one TCR beta chain sequence, with context. In this sample, this clonotype turned up many times. The antigen it recognizes is unknown. No base quality information exists; no much larger clone differs at one position. The sample is drawn from a study of T cells after yellow fever vaccination (dated by TCRdb to between 2018 and 2021). For context, the study as a whole: The SMART-Seq v4 Ultra Low Input RNA kit was used to prepare libraries from fractions with low cell numbers. Bulk TCR alpha and beta repertoires were sequenced longitudinally to track T-cell clones before and after primary and booster YFV17D yellow fever vaccination. Two healthy male donors, one aged 18 to 30 and one aged 30 to 40 years, made up the cohort. Blood samples were taken at several timepoints before and after primary and secondary immunization, and bulk PBMC replicates and cell subsets were isolated.

Sequencing relied on an Illumina NovaSeq 6000. TCR cDNA was synthesized by 5'RACE template switching, through which a universal primer site and unique molecular identifiers were introduced. cDNA synthesis was primed from both the TCR alpha and TCR beta constant segments. Library amplification involved two PCR steps, and the second step added sample barcodes and sequencing adapters. Sequencing of the libraries was done on either Illumina HiSeq 2500 (2x100 bp) or NovaSeq (2x150 bp). Per the original workflow: Reads were demultiplexed and collapsed into UMI consensus sequences with MIGEC, and V(D)J alignment was performed with MiXCR. Using edgeR on replicate PBMC samples, clonotypes were called vaccine-responding if FDR was below 0.01 and the log2 fold change was above 5 up to day 15. CD4 or CD8 identity was assigned to each bulk clonotype according to whether the clonotype was present at higher abundance in the sequenced CD4 repertoire or the sequenced CD8 repertoire. The public reads were run again by TCRdb, first through fastp at Q25 and then through MiXCR, and only productive beta chains were kept. Rows are combined by CDR3 protein, so each entry shows the most common genes and DNA. V and J calls and clone size were set by TCRdb, not the authors. Recorded for this sample are about 260,000 distinct CDR3 sequences; about 5.2% of them occurred a single time. Clones ranked in the top ten supply 2.5% to 4% of the sample.

The investigation overall reported the following: A small fraction of clonotypes showed up in both the CD4 and CD8 compartments, probably as a result of convergent recombination. After the booster, most of the clones that had expanded following primary vaccination were detected again (roughly 96% of CD4 and roughly 88% of CD8), which suggests that memory was broadly maintained. Because only two donors were included in the study, the extent to which the findings can be generalized is limited. Because abundant contaminating clonotypes from the bulk population could be contained in FACS-sorted repertoires, computational filtering was required. The secondary T-cell response was found to be weaker but faster than the primary response, with a peak reached on day 5 rather than on day 15.

Its CDR3 holds 18 amino acids, cysteine through phenylalanine. CDR3 DNA is the only sequence kept; it has 54 bases, read in frame from the first base. Unmatched junction bases come to 12, with V trimmed by 6 bases and J by 0 bases. The treatment or condition label corresponds to: live attenuated yellow fever vaccine strain. PBMCs were isolated from peripheral blood using a standard Ficoll-Paque protocol. Dynabeads CD4 and CD8 positive selection kits were used to isolate the CD4 and CD8 T-cell fractions. TriZol was used to extract RNA from bulk PBMCs, CD4 and CD8 fractions, and dextramer-positive and dextramer-negative fractions.

Recombination linked TRBV12-3 or TRBV12-4 to TRBJ1-5; 9 bases in between match TRBD1. The specimen was CD4+ T cells sorted from PBMCs, collected on the day of the yellow fever booster vaccination. The receptor comes from a man aged 18 to 29 who received the YFV17D yellow fever vaccine. This receptor carries the CDR3 CASRKQGAPFYSNQPQHF. The base sequence is TGTGCCAGCAGGAAACAGGGGGCCCCTTTTTATAGCAATCAGCCCCAGCATTTT.